This T cell receptor beta chain was profiled in a study of cytomegalovirus exposure and HLA in healthy donors. Points from the study as a whole: With high specificity and sensitivity, the classifier reportedly diagnosed cytomegalovirus status.

Trimming took 4 bases from V and 8 from J; bases not matched to a gene: 10. There are 14 residues in the CDR3. CDR1 SGHNT and CDR2 YYREEE come from the germline V gene (reference sequence). Both 60 Vbeta primers and 13 Jbeta primers went into the PCR. TCRdb keeps only in-frame clones here, not all; method: immunoSEQ multiplex PCR. The data hold 70,000 to 85,000 clones, with over 55% observed a single time. A remark on this clone: The antigen remains unidentified.

The sample comprised PBMCs. V is TRBV5-4 and J is TRBJ1-2; TRBD1 matches 8 bases. The sequence derives from a man aged 25-45 years in good health and CMV-seropositive. As DNA, the CDR3 is TGTGCCAGCAGCAGCGGACAGGGTGATGAGGGCTACACCTTC. It translates to CASSSGQGDEGYTF.